This T cell receptor (beta chain) is from a study of cytomegalovirus exposure and HLA in healthy donors. The germline V gene has CDR1 GTSNPN and CDR2 SVGIG (reference sequence). The CDR3 sequence is 14 residues long. V gave up 5 bases and J gave up 1 base, with 14 bases separating them. PCR used 60 Vbeta primers and 13 Jbeta primers. Generated by immunoSEQ multiplex PCR, the TCRdb table keeps only in-frame clones and is missing some. Counted here are about 150,000 clones, around three fifths occurring once; the ten biggest clones make up less than 3.5%. The V and J genes are TRBV30 and TRBJ2-5, with a possible D match to TRBD1 (6 bases). The material sequenced was PBMCs. This receptor was obtained from a woman in her twenties or thirties in good health and CMV-seropositive. CDR3 DNA: TGTGCCTGGTCAACCGGGACACTCCAAGAGACCCAGTACTTC. It encodes CAWSTGTLQETQYF.